Each of the 20 T cell receptor beta chains below was sequenced from the same sample in a study of blood T cell repertoires in COVID-19. The assay was immunoSEQ multiplex PCR, and TCRdb's table has in-frame clones only and misses some. Found here are over 150,000 clones, around 87% of them singletons; the top ten hold approximately 0.5%. Sequencing was carried out using peripheral blood. The receptors were sampled from a man aged 60 to 75 with COVID-19, enrolled during active disease.

V gene TRBV6-5 combines with J gene TRBJ1-1; maybe TRBD1 (5 bases). CDR1 and CDR2 from the germline V gene are MNHEY and SVGAGI. V lost 5 bases and J 10 bases, leaving 17 bases between the germline ends. This CDR3 spans 13 amino acids. CDR3: CASSSPRAGGAFF. In DNA, the CDR3 is TGTGCCAGCAGTAGCCCCCGGGCCGGGGGAGCTTTCTTT.

The J gene is TRBJ2-1, the V gene TRBV9; D is ambiguous. The CDR3 spans 14 residues. V lost 5 bases and J 10 bases, leaving 19 bases between the germline ends. Germline V CDR1 and CDR2: SGDLS, YYNGEE. The CDR3 DNA follows: TGTGCCAGCAGTGACCCCCCGGGTGTGAAAGAGCAGTTCTTC. This translates into CASSDPPGVKEQFF.

As to this clone: One end of the junction is discordant with germline, which a read error may explain. The CDR3 loop reads CASTQTRRSLPDF. CDR3 nucleotide sequence: TGTGCCAGCACCCAGACCCGACGGAGTCTACCGGACTTC. The chain recombines TRBV28 with TRBJ2-4; D is uncertain. CDR1 and CDR2 from the germline V gene are MDHEN and SYDVKM. There are 13 residues in the CDR3.

This chain links TRBV7-9 with TRBJ2-5; TRBD2 matches 8 bases. The CDR3 runs to 16 residues. J lost 2 bases, V lost 6 bases, and 11 bases had no gene match. Germline V gene sequence: CDR1 SEHNR, CDR2 FQNEAQ (reference sequence). In DNA, the CDR3 is TGTGCCAGCAGGCCCCACCCCCGACTAGCGCAAGAGACCCAGTACTTC. Protein: CASRPHPRLAQETQYF.

This chain uses TRBV28 with TRBJ1-4; TRBD1 matches 9 bases. In germline, CDR1 is MDHEN, CDR2 SYDVKM. The V gene end was trimmed by 6 bases and the J gene end by 6 bases; junction bases not matched to a gene: 5. The CDR3 contains 14 residues. The CDR3 coding sequence is TGTGCCAGCAGACACCGACAGGGGGATGAAAAACTGTTTTTT. Residues: CASRHRQGDEKLFF.

The CDR3 protein is CASSLAVAVQQETQYF. CDR3 sequence (DNA): TGTGCCAGCAGCTTAGCGGTTGCGGTTCAGCAAGAGACCCAGTACTTC. The rearrangement links TRBV7-8 to TRBJ2-5; no clear D gene. Germline assignment: CDR1 SGHVS and CDR2 FQNEAQ. The length of the CDR3 is 16 residues. V shed 0 bases and J shed 2 bases, with 13 bases lying between them.

Remarks on this clone: This specimen includes other DNA sequences encoding the same CDR3. The rearrangement joins TRBV6-5 to TRBJ1-2; TRBD1 agrees at 11 bases. This CDR3 contains 14 residues. Germline V gives CDR1 MNHEY, CDR2 SVGAGI. V gave up 2 bases and J gave up 7 bases; unmatched junction bases: 3. CDR3: CASSYTGQGVGYTF. The CDR3, as DNA: TGTGCCAGCAGTTACACGGGACAGGGGGTTGGCTACACCTTC.

The rearrangement uses TRBV6-2 or TRBV6-3 and TRBJ2-1, with TRBD2 matching over 7 bases. This CDR3 has 20 residues. Per the germline V gene, CDR1 is MNHEY and CDR2 is SVGEGT. The J segment lost 0 bases and the V segment lost 0 bases, leaving 14 bases of the junction unmatched. Written as DNA, the CDR3 is TGTGCCAGCAGTTACTCGATCGGGCTTAGCGGGTGGAGCTCCTACAATGAGCAGTTCTTC. It is translated as CASSYSIGLSGWSSYNEQFF.

This sequence joins TRBV7-2 and TRBJ2-3, with TRBD2 identical over 11 bases. CDR3 length equals 16 residues. CDR1 is SGHTA and CDR2 is FQGNSA in the germline V gene. V was pared by 5 bases and J by 1 base, with 5 bases of the junction left unmatched. The chain's CDR3 is CASSPIAGGGTDTQYF. The CDR3 nucleotides read TGTGCCAGCAGCCCCATAGCGGGAGGGGGCACAGATACGCAGTATTTT.

The gene calls are TRBV14 and TRBJ1-1; the D gene is possibly TRBD1 (5 bases). The germline V gene encodes CDR1 SGHDN and CDR2 FVKESK. CDR3 size: 15 residues. The V end lost 2 bases, the J end lost 5 bases, and 15 bases lay between the germline ends. CDR3 residues: CASSQKAQVSTEAFF. CDR3 sequence (DNA): TGTGCCAGCAGCCAAAAGGCACAGGTGTCGACTGAAGCTTTCTTT.

This chain connects TRBV6-5 to TRBJ1-2; D call uncertain. The CDR3 spans 13 residues. The V gene lost 6 bases and the J gene lost 8 bases, with 16 bases spanning the gap. In germline, CDR1 is MNHEY, CDR2 SVGAGI. The CDR3 region is CASRYGVRSGYTF. The CDR3 bases are TGTGCCAGCAGGTACGGAGTCCGGAGCGGCTACACCTTC.

This chain links TRBV6-5 with TRBJ1-5, with 8 bases lining up with TRBD1. CDR1 is MNHEY, CDR2 SVGAGI, per germline. The CDR3 is 14 residues long. The J segment lost 9 bases and the V segment lost 5 bases, leaving 9 bases of the junction unmatched. The CDR3: CASSTQTGEWPQHF. The CDR3 DNA is TGTGCCAGCAGTACTCAGACAGGGGAATGGCCCCAGCATTTT.

J is TRBJ2-7 and V is TRBV3-1 (or the pseudogene TRBV3-2); the D is unclear. The CDR3 extends over 14 amino acids. V shed 0 bases and J shed 2 bases, with 8 bases lying between them. CDR1 is LGHDT and CDR2 is YNNKEL in the germline V gene (reference sequence). The CDR3 spells CASSQDPETYEQYF. The CDR3 DNA follows: TGTGCCAGCAGCCAAGATCCCGAGACCTACGAGCAGTACTTC.

J is TRBJ1-4 and V is TRBV30; 9 positions match TRBD1. This CDR3 has 16 residues. CDR1 is GTSNPN, CDR2 SVGIG, per germline (reference sequence). The trim removed 8 bases at V and 7 bases at J, leaving 17 bases unmatched. The CDR3 coding sequence is TGTGCCAGAGGGGGACAGGGCGGGCTGGGGACTGAAAAACTGTTTTTT. Amino acid sequence: CARGGQGGLGTEKLFF.

CDR3 sequence: CASSFLTGRAAEAFF. CDR3 coding DNA: TGTGCCAGCAGCTTCCTTACAGGGAGGGCCGCTGAAGCTTTCTTT. The chain links TRBV7-9 to TRBJ1-1; tentative D call: TRBD1 (6 bases). The CDR3 has 15 amino acids. V lost 3 bases and J lost 6, with 17 bases in between. CDR1 SEHNR and CDR2 FQNEAQ come from the germline V gene (reference sequence).

The V and J genes are TRBV4-3 and TRBJ2-5; a possible D gene is TRBD2 (6 bases). V was cut by 1 base and J by 8 bases, with 11 bases left in between. The CDR3 consists of 13 residues. Germline V gives CDR1 LGHNA, CDR2 YSLEER. The CDR3 region has the DNA TGCGCCAGCAGCCAAGGCAGACTAGTTACCCAGTACTTC. It codes for CASSQGRLVTQYF.

The chain carries TRBV11-2 and TRBJ2-7; 9 bases match TRBD2. The germline V gene encodes CDR1 SGHAT and CDR2 FQNNGV. The junction had 6 bases not matched to a gene; V was cut back by 4 bases and J by 2 bases. This CDR3 spans 15 amino acids. The CDR3 sequence: CASSSAIAGAYEQYF. CDR3 DNA sequence: TGTGCCAGCAGCTCAGCTATAGCGGGGGCCTACGAGCAGTACTTC.

This clone was found once. The V and J genes are TRBV6-2 or TRBV6-3 and TRBJ2-1, with 8 bases that match TRBD2. The ends lost 3 bases at V and 7 bases at J; junction bases unmatched: 20. There are 19 residues in the CDR3. Per germline, CDR1 MNHEY and CDR2 SVGEGT. The CDR3 loop reads CASSYENSGAPGGINEQFF. CDR3 nucleotides: TGTGCCAGCAGTTATGAAAATAGCGGGGCACCCGGGGGTATTAATGAGCAGTTCTTC.

This chain joins TRBV4-3 and TRBJ1-2, with a weak D call TRBD1 (6 bases). CDR1 is LGHNA and CDR2 is YSLEER in the germline V gene. The CDR3 contains 18 residues. V lost 5 bases and J lost 1, with 23 bases in between. The CDR3 loop is CASSGFVGWQGNNYGYTF. The CDR3, as DNA: TGCGCCAGCAGCGGGTTTGTTGGGTGGCAGGGGAATAACTATGGCTACACCTTC.

The rearrangement links TRBV18 to TRBJ1-5, with D perhaps matching TRBD1 (6 bases). CDR3 length: 16 amino acids. Germline values: CDR1 KGHSH, CDR2 LQKENI. Trimming stripped 3 bases from V and 2 bases from J, with 14 bases between. The CDR3 loop is CASSPRGGFGNQPQHF. The CDR3 DNA reads as TGTGCCAGCTCACCCAGAGGGGGATTCGGCAATCAGCCCCAGCATTTT.